Below, 6 T cell receptor beta chains from the same sample are listed, as sequenced in a study of blood T cell repertoires in COVID-19. Assay: immunoSEQ multiplex PCR; the TCRdb copy retains only in-frame clones and omits some. This sample has under 150,000 clones, with around 84% found just once. The sequencing input was peripheral blood. These receptors originate from a human donor in a cohort sampled during active COVID-19.

The count of this clone is one. The CDR3 here is CASSVLGFNTDTQYF. DNA of the CDR3: TGTGCCAGCAGCGTACTAGGATTTAACACAGATACGCAGTATTTT. The V call is TRBV9, the J call TRBJ2-3; no clear D. Trimming shortened V by 1 base and J by 2 bases, and 11 bases separated the two germline ends. This CDR3 contains 15 residues. Germline CDR1 SGDLS, CDR2 YYNGEE.

The V gene is TRBV28, the J gene TRBJ2-1; unclear D gene. CDR1 is MDHEN and CDR2 is SYDVKM in the germline V gene. This CDR3 comprises 13 residues. V was cut by 1 base and J by 8 bases, with 9 bases left in between. In nucleotides, the CDR3 is TGTGCCAGCAGTTTATTGAGGTTCCATGAGCAGTTCTTC. It is translated as CASSLLRFHEQFF.

The gene calls are TRBV4-2 and TRBJ2-3; weak D call: TRBD1 (6 bases). Germline assignment: CDR1 LGHNA and CDR2 YNFKEQ. The germline V and J ends were trimmed by 2 bases and 0 bases, with 12 bases remaining between them. CDR3 length: 16 residues. The DNA of the CDR3 is TGTGCCAGCAGCCAACGCCACAGGGTAAGCACAGATACGCAGTATTTT. Translating it yields CASSQRHRVSTDTQYF.

The chain is built from TRBV19 and TRBJ1-6, with D unclear. Germline V gene data show CDR1 as LNHDA and CDR2 as SQIVND (reference sequence). This CDR3 region has 12 residues. The V end was cut by 6 bases, the J end by 10 bases, with 10 bases between. CDR3 loop: CASSPGVSPLHF. DNA for the CDR3: TGTGCCAGTAGCCCGGGAGTGTCACCCCTCCACTTT. The complete variable domain, with remaining parts taken from reference TRBV19 and TRBJ1-6, reads DGGITQSPKYLFRKEGQNVTLSCEQNLNHDAMYWYRQDPGQGLRLIYYSQIVNDFQKGDIAEGYSVSREKKESFPLTVTSAQKNPTAFYLCASSPGVSPLHFGNGTRLTVT.

This clone was observed once. This chain connects TRBV5-1 to TRBJ2-1; D gene uncertain. Germline V lookup: CDR1 SGHRS, CDR2 YFSETQ. This CDR3 has 14 residues. Trimming pared 1 base from V and 9 bases from J, leaving 14 bases between. This chain's CDR3 is CASSLISRSGEQFF. The CDR3 nucleotides are TGCGCCAGCAGCTTGATTTCGCGGTCGGGTGAGCAGTTCTTC. The full variable domain, completed using reference TRBV5-1 and TRBJ2-1, is KAGVTQTPRYLIKTRGQQVTLSCSPISGHRSVSWYQQTPGQGLQFLFEYFSETQRNKGNFPGRFSGRQFSNSRSEMNVSTLELGDSALYLCASSLISRSGEQFFGPGTRLTVL.

This chain links TRBV28 with TRBJ1-5; 11 positions agree with TRBD1. CDR3 size: 17 residues. CDR1 MDHEN and CDR2 SYDVKM come from the germline V gene. V shed 3 bases, J shed 3 bases, and the junction held 7 bases outside the gene matches. This chain's CDR3 is CASSLAGTGGLNQPQHF. In nucleotides, the CDR3 is TGTGCCAGCAGTTTGGCCGGGACAGGGGGTCTCAATCAGCCCCAGCATTTT.